These T cell receptor beta chains were read from a single sample in a study of CD8+CD57+ T cells in acquired aplastic anemia. One entry per CDR3 protein results from TCRdb running MiXCR on the reads. Of 200,000 to 250,000 distinct CDR3 sequences listed, roughly 50% are singletons. The sample consisted of sorted CD4+, CD8+, or CD8+CD57+ T cells (not recorded which) from PBMCs. The receptors originated from a human donor with aplastic anemia. Both conserved end residues are part of each CDR3. A D gene is named only where the DNA matches it firmly. Rows may omit the clone size; those that give it use once, few, many or a size class.

v_gene: TRBV7-2
d_gene: TRBD2
j_gene: TRBJ2-7
abundance: NA
CDR3nt: TGTGCCAGCAGCCCGGGACTAGCGGGGGGGCGGCAGTACTTC
CDR3aa: CASSPGLAGGRQYF

v_gene: TRBV6-1
d_gene: TRBD1
j_gene: TRBJ1-2
abundance: many
CDR3nt: TGTGCCAGCAGCTGGGGACAGGGTCGGCCTTCCTATGGCTACACCTTC
CDR3aa: CASSWGQGRPSYGYTF

v_gene: TRBV20-1
d_gene: NA
j_gene: TRBJ2-1
abundance: NA
CDR3nt: TGCAGTGCTAGAGCCTGGAGGGCGGGACCCTCCAATGAGCAGTTCTTC
CDR3aa: CSARAWRAGPSNEQFF

v_gene: TRBV19
d_gene: NA
j_gene: TRBJ2-7
abundance: NA
CDR3nt: TGTGCCAGCAGCTTAGTGGTCCGGGTGGAGCAGTACTTC
CDR3aa: CASSLVVRVEQYF

v_gene: TRBV20-1
d_gene: NA
j_gene: TRBJ1-5
abundance: many
CDR3nt: TGCAGTGTCTCCAGGGGTTTTAGCAATCAGCCCCAGCATTTT
CDR3aa: CSVSRGFSNQPQHF

v_gene: TRBV2
d_gene: NA
j_gene: TRBJ1-4
abundance: many
CDR3nt: TGTGCCAGCAGTGAAGCGCGGGGTCCGGAGTCTAATGAAAAACTGTTTTTT
CDR3aa: CASSEARGPESNEKLFF

v_gene: TRBV29-1
d_gene: NA
j_gene: TRBJ1-2
abundance: many
CDR3nt: TGCAGACTCAAAGGTAGAGGGCACTATGGCTACACCTTC
CDR3aa: CRLKGRGHYGYTF

v_gene: TRBV5-5
d_gene: NA
j_gene: TRBJ1-6
abundance: few
CDR3nt: TGTGCCAGCTCACCCCGGGCAGGGACGGGGAATTCACCCCTCCACTTT
CDR3aa: CASSPRAGTGNSPLHF

v_gene: TRBV20-1
d_gene: NA
j_gene: TRBJ1-6
abundance: NA
CDR3nt: TGCAGTGCCCCAGGGACCCTCAGCTCCTATAATTCACCCCTCCACTTT
CDR3aa: CSAPGTLSSYNSPLHF

v_gene: TRBV15
d_gene: NA
j_gene: TRBJ2-7
abundance: once
CDR3nt: TGTGCCACCAGCAGAGATAAGGGCGTTAGGAACGAGCAGTACTTC
CDR3aa: CATSRDKGVRNEQYF

v_gene: TRBV6-2/TRBV6-3
d_gene: TRBD1
j_gene: TRBJ1-1
abundance: many
CDR3nt: TGTGCCAGCAGGGACCGGACAGGGAAGAACACTGAAGCTTTCTTT
CDR3aa: CASRDRTGKNTEAFF

v_gene: TRBV20-1
d_gene: NA
j_gene: TRBJ1-6
abundance: many
CDR3nt: TGCAGTGCTAGCGAACCGACCAGATCCTATAATTCACCCCTCCACTTT
CDR3aa: CSASEPTRSYNSPLHF

v_gene: TRBV10-3
d_gene: NA
j_gene: TRBJ2-7
abundance: few
CDR3nt: TGTGCCATCAGTGACTCTTCCTTGGGGGTGACCCTAGGCTACGAGCAGTACTTC
CDR3aa: CAISDSSLGVTLGYEQYF

v_gene: TRBV2
d_gene: TRBD1
j_gene: TRBJ2-7
abundance: NA
CDR3nt: TGTGCCAGTCAATCGACAGGGGTGATCTACGAGCAGTACTTC
CDR3aa: CASQSTGVIYEQYF

v_gene: TRBV6-5
d_gene: NA
j_gene: TRBJ2-5
abundance: NA
CDR3nt: TGTGCCAGCAGTCCCTGGGACGGCCAAGAGACCCAGTACTTC
CDR3aa: CASSPWDGQETQYF

v_gene: TRBV7-2
d_gene: NA
j_gene: TRBJ1-5
abundance: once
CDR3nt: TGTGCCAGCAGCAGCGCCGGGGGGAGGAATCAGCCCCAGCATTTT
CDR3aa: CASSSAGGRNQPQHF

v_gene: TRBV25-1
d_gene: NA
j_gene: TRBJ2-7
abundance: NA
CDR3nt: TGTGCCAGCAGTTACTCTGGGGAAGCGGACGAGCAGTACTTC
CDR3aa: CASSYSGEADEQYF

v_gene: TRBV7-2
d_gene: NA
j_gene: TRBJ1-3
abundance: many
CDR3nt: TGTGCCAGCAGCTTTGGTTCGGCAAACTCTGGAAACACCATATATTTT
CDR3aa: CASSFGSANSGNTIYF

v_gene: TRBV12-3/TRBV12-4
d_gene: NA
j_gene: TRBJ2-2
abundance: many
CDR3nt: TGTGCCAGCATGAGGGCCGGGGAGCTGTTTTTT
CDR3aa: CASMRAGELFF

v_gene: TRBV9
d_gene: NA
j_gene: TRBJ1-4
abundance: NA
CDR3nt: TGTGCCAGCAGCGTAATCGGGGACAATAATGAAAAACTGTTTTTT
CDR3aa: CASSVIGDNNEKLFF

v_gene: TRBV20-1
d_gene: TRBD1
j_gene: TRBJ1-1
abundance: NA
CDR3nt: TGCAGTGCTAGGAAGACAGGGTTCGCTGAAGCTTTCTTT
CDR3aa: CSARKTGFAEAFF

v_gene: TRBV9
d_gene: TRBD2
j_gene: TRBJ2-2
abundance: many
CDR3nt: TGTGCCAGCAGCCCTGGACTAGCGGGGGGTTATACCGGGGAGCTGTTTTTT
CDR3aa: CASSPGLAGGYTGELFF

v_gene: TRBV5-8
d_gene: NA
j_gene: TRBJ2-5
abundance: many
CDR3nt: TGTGCCAGCAGCTTGGGGGCAGGTGATCAAGAGACCCAGTACTTC
CDR3aa: CASSLGAGDQETQYF

v_gene: TRBV7-9
d_gene: NA
j_gene: TRBJ1-2
abundance: many
CDR3nt: TGTGCCAGCAGCGAGGGACCCGGGAACTATGGCTACACCTTC
CDR3aa: CASSEGPGNYGYTF

v_gene: TRBV7-8
d_gene: TRBD2
j_gene: TRBJ2-1
abundance: NA
CDR3nt: TGTGCCAGCAGCTCTTATAGCGGGGGGTCCCCAGATACGCAGTTCTTC
CDR3aa: CASSSYSGGSPDTQFF

v_gene: TRBV15
d_gene: NA
j_gene: TRBJ1-6
abundance: many
CDR3nt: TGTGCCACCAGCAGAGGGCGGCAGGCTCTTTCACCCCTCCACTTT
CDR3aa: CATSRGRQALSPLHF

v_gene: TRBV2
d_gene: NA
j_gene: TRBJ2-5
abundance: NA
CDR3nt: TGTGCCAACGGTGCGCAGGAGACCCAGTACTTC
CDR3aa: CANGAQETQYF

v_gene: TRBV24-1
d_gene: NA
j_gene: TRBJ1-1
abundance: few
CDR3nt: TGTGCCAGCAGTACAGCCATGAACACTGAAGCTTTCTTT
CDR3aa: CASSTAMNTEAFF

v_gene: TRBV6-6
d_gene: TRBD1
j_gene: TRBJ1-2
abundance: many
CDR3nt: TGTGCCAGCAGTTACGGCGGGACAGGGGCTGGTGGCTACACCTTC
CDR3aa: CASSYGGTGAGGYTF

v_gene: TRBV5-1
d_gene: NA
j_gene: TRBJ1-1
abundance: NA
CDR3nt: TGCGCCAGCAGCTCCAACCTCATGAACACTGAAGCTTTCTTT
CDR3aa: CASSSNLMNTEAFF

v_gene: TRBV19
d_gene: NA
j_gene: TRBJ1-6
abundance: NA
CDR3nt: TGTGCCAGTAGTCAACAGGGCCTCTCCTATAATTCACCCCTCCACTTT
CDR3aa: CASSQQGLSYNSPLHF

v_gene: TRBV20-1
d_gene: NA
j_gene: TRBJ1-3
abundance: many
CDR3nt: TGCAGTGCTTCCTACGGGACGGCTCGAGGAAACACCATATATTTT
CDR3aa: CSASYGTARGNTIYF

v_gene: TRBV6-6
d_gene: TRBD1
j_gene: TRBJ1-5
abundance: NA
CDR3nt: TGTGCCAGCAGCGCCAGACAGGGGCGAATGCCCCAGCATTTT
CDR3aa: CASSARQGRMPQHF

v_gene: TRBV29-1
d_gene: NA
j_gene: TRBJ1-1
abundance: once
CDR3nt: TGCAGCGTTAGTGACACTGAAGCTTTCTTT
CDR3aa: CSVSDTEAFF

v_gene: TRBV6-5
d_gene: NA
j_gene: TRBJ1-4
abundance: many
CDR3nt: TGTGCCAGCCGGGGGGGTTCCGACTGGGGTGAAAAACTGTTTTTT
CDR3aa: CASRGGSDWGEKLFF

v_gene: TRBV19
d_gene: NA
j_gene: TRBJ2-6
abundance: many
CDR3nt: TGTGCCAGTAGTAATCTAGCTGCGGGGGCCAACGTCCTGACTTTC
CDR3aa: CASSNLAAGANVLTF

v_gene: TRBV20-1
d_gene: NA
j_gene: TRBJ1-6
abundance: NA
CDR3nt: TGCAGTGCCCTGGAGGGGCTACAAGGGAACAATTCACCCCTCCACTTT
CDR3aa: CSALEGLQGNNSPLHF

v_gene: TRBV20-1
d_gene: TRBD2
j_gene: TRBJ2-1
abundance: NA
CDR3nt: TGCAGTGCTTTGACTAGCGGAAATGAGCAGTTCTTC
CDR3aa: CSALTSGNEQFF

v_gene: TRBV18
d_gene: TRBD1
j_gene: TRBJ1-2
abundance: many
CDR3nt: TGTGCCAGCAGCCCGGGACAGGGGGATGGCTACACCTTC
CDR3aa: CASSPGQGDGYTF

v_gene: TRBV6-2/TRBV6-3
d_gene: NA
j_gene: TRBJ2-5
abundance: NA
CDR3nt: TGTGCCAGCAGTCAAGGGTCGGAGACCCAGTACTTC
CDR3aa: CASSQGSETQYF

v_gene: TRBV19
d_gene: TRBD1
j_gene: TRBJ1-1
abundance: NA
CDR3nt: TGTGCCAGTAGCCTGGACAGGGGGGAGAACACTGAAGCTTTCTTT
CDR3aa: CASSLDRGENTEAFF